Each of the 13 T cell receptor beta chains below was sequenced from the same sample in a study of T-cell memory formation after mild COVID-19. From the 5' RACE reads, TCRdb called clonotypes with MiXCR, one entry per CDR3 protein. The data show roughly 310,000 distinct CDR3 sequences, around a sixth seen once. Sequenced: PBMCs or a T cell subset sorted from them (not recorded which). Source of these receptors: a man between 18 and 35 years old who had mild COVID-19 (a few samples of this study predate the infection). Cell type and time point are not known.

CDR3 in DNA: TGTGCCAGCAGTCTAGAACCTAGATCCCCCCAGCATTTT. This codes for CASSLEPRSPQHF. The V call is TRBV6-5, the J call TRBJ1-5; D not certain. CDR1 and CDR2 from the germline V gene are MNHEY and SVGAGI. CDR3 length: 13 residues. V was clipped by 5 bases and J by 10 bases, with 15 bases between them.

This clonotype was seen at least ten times. The chain carries TRBV28 and TRBJ1-6; 7 bases align to TRBD1. Trimming at V came to 6 bases and at J to 7 bases, leaving 18 bases not matched to a gene. CDR1 MDHEN and CDR2 SYDVKM come from the germline V gene. The CDR3 is 18 residues long. The CDR3 here is CASRHHLNRGKENSPLHF. The CDR3 DNA reads TGTGCCAGCAGGCATCACCTCAACAGGGGAAAGGAGAATTCACCCCTCCACTTT.

This clonotype has only a few counts. The rearrangement links TRBV7-9 to TRBJ2-3; D not resolved. Germline V gene lookup returns CDR1 SEHNR and CDR2 FQNEAQ (reference sequence). V dropped 0 bases and J dropped 5 bases, with 12 bases sitting between them. CDR3 length equals 15 residues. The DNA of the CDR3 is TGTGCCAGCAGCTTAGCGATGGGTGGGGAAGATACGCAGTATTTT. Encoded protein: CASSLAMGGEDTQYF. Supplemented by reference TRBV7-9 and TRBJ2-3, the full variable domain reads DTGVSQNPRHKITKRGQNVTFRCDPISEHNRLYWYRQTLGQGPEFLTYFQNEAQLEKSRLLSDRFSAERPKGSFSTLEIQRTEQGDSAMYLCASSLAMGGEDTQYFGPGTRLTVL.

The table lists this clonotype with a few counts. The V call is TRBV7-9, the J call TRBJ1-1; D gene uncertain. V was pared by 2 bases and J by 4 bases, with 8 bases between. The germline V gene has CDR1 SEHNR and CDR2 FQNEAQ (reference sequence). The CDR3 covers 13 residues. Here the CDR3 reads CASSLTDGTEAFF. The DNA for the CDR3 is TGTGCCAGCAGCTTAACGGACGGCACTGAAGCTTTCTTT. The variable domain in full, with the rest retrieved from reference TRBV7-9 and TRBJ1-1, is DTGVSQNPRHKITKRGQNVTFRCDPISEHNRLYWYRQTLGQGPEFLTYFQNEAQLEKSRLLSDRFSAERPKGSFSTLEIQRTEQGDSAMYLCASSLTDGTEAFFGQGTRLTVV.

This clonotype was observed many times. The chain employs TRBV2 and TRBJ2-2, with D possibly being TRBD1 (5 bases). Germline V gene lookup returns CDR1 SNHLY and CDR2 FYNNEI. The V end was cut by 6 bases, the J end by 7 bases, with 12 bases between. This CDR3 contains 13 residues. DNA of the CDR3: TGTGCCAGCAGAGGCCAGGGTCGCGGGGAGCTGTTTTTT. Translating gives CASRGQGRGELFF.

The J gene is TRBJ2-3, the V gene TRBV5-4; 9 bases are a match to TRBD2. The CDR3 loop spans 16 amino acids. CDR1 is SGHNT and CDR2 is YYREEE in the germline V gene (reference sequence). Unmatched junction bases numbered 12, after V lost 4 bases and J lost 6 bases. The DNA of the CDR3 is TGTGCCAGCAGCCCCCCCGGCGGGGGGGCGAGGGATACGCAGTATTTT. Residues: CASSPPGGGARDTQYF.

This clonotype was seen a handful of times. The chain couples TRBV27 to TRBJ1-1; no clear D. There are 13 residues in the CDR3. Trimming removed 2 bases at V and 11 bases at J, with 15 bases between. The germline V gene has CDR1 MNHEY and CDR2 SMNVEV (reference sequence). CDR3 sequence (DNA): TGTGCCAGCAGTTTACGCAGCGGTTCGAGGGCTTTCTTT. Protein: CASSLRSGSRAFF.

Only a few counts were recorded for this clonotype. This chain uses TRBV28 with TRBJ1-6; a weak D match, TRBD1 (6 bases). With 5 bases removed from V and 6 bases from J, the gap between germline ends came to 11 bases. The CDR3 length is 14 residues. The germline V gene encodes CDR1 MDHEN and CDR2 SYDVKM. CDR3 residues: CASSAGVTNSPLHF. The CDR3 DNA sequence: TGTGCCAGCAGTGCAGGGGTTACTAATTCACCCCTCCACTTT.

In this sample, this clonotype turned up a few times. The gene calls are TRBV7-9 and TRBJ2-4; 8 nucleotides align to TRBD2. V was pared by 6 bases and J by 4 bases, with 8 bases of the junction left unmatched. Germline V lookup: CDR1 SEHNR, CDR2 FQNEAQ (reference sequence). The CDR3 runs to 15 residues. CDR3: CASSQPGLEKNIQYF. Here the CDR3 DNA reads TGTGCCAGCAGTCAGCCGGGACTAGAAAAAAACATTCAGTACTTC.

V is TRBV6-2 or TRBV6-3 and J is TRBJ2-3; D unresolved. CDR1 is MNHEY, CDR2 SVGEGT, per germline. The CDR3 has 16 residues. Trimming removed 0 bases at V and 1 base at J, with 11 bases between. CDR3 in amino acids: CASSYSVNLGTDTQYF. CDR3 coding DNA: TGTGCCAGCAGTTACTCGGTCAACCTGGGCACAGATACGCAGTATTTT.

This clonotype was observed a few times. The V and J genes are TRBV7-3 and TRBJ2-7; 11 nucleotides agree with TRBD2. Germline V lookup: CDR1 SGHTA, CDR2 FQGTGA. V dropped 5 bases and J dropped 3; count of bases not matched to a gene: 6. The CDR3 extends over 15 amino acids. The CDR3 DNA reads as TGTGCCAGCAGCCCTAGCGGGGGGCCACTCTACGAGCAGTACTTC. Amino acids: CASSPSGGPLYEQYF.

This clonotype has a handful of counts. CDR3 DNA: TGTGCCATAGGGTACGGAGGGTTCCACGAGCAGTACTTC. This translates into CAIGYGGFHEQYF. The chain recombines TRBV7-9 with TRBJ2-7; a possible D gene is TRBD2 (6 bases). The germline V gene encodes CDR1 SEHNR and CDR2 FQNEAQ (reference sequence). Trimming pared 10 bases from V and 5 bases from J, leaving 18 bases between. The CDR3 spans 13 residues.

This clonotype was observed a few times. The chain is built from TRBV15 and TRBJ1-6, with D possibly matching TRBD1 (5 bases). This CDR3 region has 15 residues. Germline V CDR1 and CDR2: LNHNV, YYDKDF (reference sequence). V shed 1 base and J shed 9 bases, with 13 bases lying between them. The CDR3 DNA reads as TGTGCCACCAGCAGAGCGGGGGTGTTGTTTTCACCCCTCCACTTT. It encodes CATSRAGVLFSPLHF.